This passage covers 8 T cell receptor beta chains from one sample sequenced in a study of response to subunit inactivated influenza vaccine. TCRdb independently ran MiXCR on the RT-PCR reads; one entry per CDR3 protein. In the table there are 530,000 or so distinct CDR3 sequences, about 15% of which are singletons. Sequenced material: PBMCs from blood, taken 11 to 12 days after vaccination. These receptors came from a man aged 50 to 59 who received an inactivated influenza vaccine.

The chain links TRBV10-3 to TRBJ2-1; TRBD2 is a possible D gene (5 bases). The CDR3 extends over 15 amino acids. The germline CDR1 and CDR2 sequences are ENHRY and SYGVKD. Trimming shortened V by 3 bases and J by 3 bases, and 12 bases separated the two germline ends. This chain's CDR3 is CAISERVRDYNEQFF. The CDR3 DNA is TGTGCCATCAGTGAAAGGGTCCGGGACTACAATGAGCAGTTCTTC.

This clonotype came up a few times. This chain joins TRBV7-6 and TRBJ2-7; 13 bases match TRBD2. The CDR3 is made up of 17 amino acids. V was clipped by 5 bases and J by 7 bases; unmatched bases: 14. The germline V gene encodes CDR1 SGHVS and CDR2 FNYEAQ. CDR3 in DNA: TGTGCCAGCAGCGTTAGGACTAGCGGGGGCTGGGACGGTGAGCAGTACTTC. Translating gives CASSVRTSGGWDGEQYF.

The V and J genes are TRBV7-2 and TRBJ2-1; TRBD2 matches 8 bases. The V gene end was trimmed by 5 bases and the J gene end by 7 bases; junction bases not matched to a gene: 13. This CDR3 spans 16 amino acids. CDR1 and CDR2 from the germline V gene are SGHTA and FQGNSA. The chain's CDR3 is CASSAPVRGGWNEQFF. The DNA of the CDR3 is TGTGCCAGCAGCGCCCCTGTTCGGGGGGGTTGGAATGAGCAGTTCTTC.

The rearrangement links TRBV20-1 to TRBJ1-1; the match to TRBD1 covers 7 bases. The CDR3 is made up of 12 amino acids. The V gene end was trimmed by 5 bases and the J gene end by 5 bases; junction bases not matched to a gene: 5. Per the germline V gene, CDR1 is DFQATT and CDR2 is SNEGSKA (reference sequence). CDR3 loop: CSALQGRTEAFF. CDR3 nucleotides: TGCAGTGCTTTACAGGGGAGGACTGAAGCTTTCTTT.

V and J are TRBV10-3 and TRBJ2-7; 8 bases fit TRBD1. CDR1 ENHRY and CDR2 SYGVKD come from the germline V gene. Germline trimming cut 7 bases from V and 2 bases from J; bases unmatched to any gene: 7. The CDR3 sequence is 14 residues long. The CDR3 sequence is CAITQGTGTYEQYF. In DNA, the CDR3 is TGTGCCATCACTCAAGGGACAGGTACCTACGAGCAGTACTTC.

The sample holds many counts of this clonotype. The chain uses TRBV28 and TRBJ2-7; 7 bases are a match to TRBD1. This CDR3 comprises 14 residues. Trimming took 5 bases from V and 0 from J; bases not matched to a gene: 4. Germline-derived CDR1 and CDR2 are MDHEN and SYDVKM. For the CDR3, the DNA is TGTGCCAGCAGTAACCGGGACAGCTCCTACGAGCAGTACTTC. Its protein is CASSNRDSSYEQYF.

CDR3 amino acids: CASSLLPTYNEQFF. As DNA, the CDR3 is TGTGCCAGCAGTTTACTCCCTACCTACAATGAGCAGTTCTTC. The rearrangement uses TRBV28 and TRBJ2-1; D is unclear. CDR3 size: 14 residues. From germline, CDR1 is MDHEN and CDR2 SYDVKM. V lost 2 bases to trimming and J lost 2 bases, with 7 bases between them.

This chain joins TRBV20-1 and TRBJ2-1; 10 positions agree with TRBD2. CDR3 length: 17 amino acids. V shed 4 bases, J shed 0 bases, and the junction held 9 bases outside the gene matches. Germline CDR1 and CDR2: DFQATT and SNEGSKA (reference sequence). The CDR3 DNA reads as TGCAGTGCTACAGGACTAGCGGAAACAAGCTCCTACAATGAGCAGTTCTTC. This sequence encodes CSATGLAETSSYNEQFF.